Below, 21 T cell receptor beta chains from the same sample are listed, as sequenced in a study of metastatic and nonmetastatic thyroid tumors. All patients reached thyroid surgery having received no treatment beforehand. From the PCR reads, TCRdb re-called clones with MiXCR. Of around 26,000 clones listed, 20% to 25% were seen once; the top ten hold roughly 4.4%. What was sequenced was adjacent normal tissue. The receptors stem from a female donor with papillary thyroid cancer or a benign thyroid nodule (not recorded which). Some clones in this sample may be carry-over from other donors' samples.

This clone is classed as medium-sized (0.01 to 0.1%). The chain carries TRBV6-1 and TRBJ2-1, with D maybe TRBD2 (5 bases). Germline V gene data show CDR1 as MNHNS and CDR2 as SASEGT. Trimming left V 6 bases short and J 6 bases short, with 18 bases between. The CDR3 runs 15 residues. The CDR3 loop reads CASSEGITYRNEQFF. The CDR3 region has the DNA TGTGCCAGCAGCGAGGGAATAACGTATCGCAATGAGCAGTTCTTC.

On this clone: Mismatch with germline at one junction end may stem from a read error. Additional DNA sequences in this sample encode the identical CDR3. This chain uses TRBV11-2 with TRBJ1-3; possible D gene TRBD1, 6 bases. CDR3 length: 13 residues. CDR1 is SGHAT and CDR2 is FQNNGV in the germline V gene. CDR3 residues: CASSLATGNTIYF. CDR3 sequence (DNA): TGTGCAAGCAGCTTAGCGACAGGAAACACCATCTATTTT.

This CDR3 reads CASSQGIQSSDTEAFF. CDR3 DNA sequence: TGTGCCAGCAGCCAGGGCATCCAATCCTCGGACACTGAAGCTTTCTTT. The rearrangement links TRBV3-1 to TRBJ1-1; D call uncertain. Germline assignment: CDR1 LGHDT and CDR2 YNNKEL (reference sequence). CDR3 length: 16 residues. With 3 bases removed from V and 3 bases from J, the gap between germline ends came to 17 bases.

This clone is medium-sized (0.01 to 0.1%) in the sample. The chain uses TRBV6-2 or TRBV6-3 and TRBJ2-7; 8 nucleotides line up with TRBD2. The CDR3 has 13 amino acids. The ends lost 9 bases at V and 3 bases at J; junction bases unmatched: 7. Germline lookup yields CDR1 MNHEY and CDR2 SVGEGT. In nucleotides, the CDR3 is TGTGCCAGTCTCGGGACTAGTGGCTACGAGCAGTACTTC. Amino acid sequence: CASLGTSGYEQYF.

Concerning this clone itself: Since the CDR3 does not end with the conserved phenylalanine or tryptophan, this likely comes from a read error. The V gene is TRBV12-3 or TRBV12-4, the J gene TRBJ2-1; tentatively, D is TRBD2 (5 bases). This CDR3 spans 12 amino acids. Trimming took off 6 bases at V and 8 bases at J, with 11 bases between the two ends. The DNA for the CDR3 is TGTGCCAGCAGCAGAACGGGGTATGAGCAGTTCTTA. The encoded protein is CASSRTGYEQFL.

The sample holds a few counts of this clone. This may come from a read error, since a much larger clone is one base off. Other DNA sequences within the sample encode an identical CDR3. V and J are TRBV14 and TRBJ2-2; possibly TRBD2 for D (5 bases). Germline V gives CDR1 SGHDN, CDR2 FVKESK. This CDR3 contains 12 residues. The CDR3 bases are TGTGCCAGCAGCATGGCTCCCGGGGAGCTGTTCTTT. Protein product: CASSMAPGELFF.

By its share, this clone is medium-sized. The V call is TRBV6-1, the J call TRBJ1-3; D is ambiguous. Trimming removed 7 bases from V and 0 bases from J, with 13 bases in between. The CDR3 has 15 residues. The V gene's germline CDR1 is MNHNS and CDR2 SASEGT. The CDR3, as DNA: TGTGCCAGCAAGCTGGACCGGAGCTCTGGAAACACCATATATTTT. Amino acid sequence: CASKLDRSSGNTIYF.

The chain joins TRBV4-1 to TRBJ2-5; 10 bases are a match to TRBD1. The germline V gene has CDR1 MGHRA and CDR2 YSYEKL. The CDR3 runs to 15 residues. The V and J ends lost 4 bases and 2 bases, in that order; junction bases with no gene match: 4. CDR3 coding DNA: TGCGCCAGCAGCCCGGGACAGGGGTATCAAGAGACCCAGTACTTC. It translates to CASSPGQGYQETQYF.

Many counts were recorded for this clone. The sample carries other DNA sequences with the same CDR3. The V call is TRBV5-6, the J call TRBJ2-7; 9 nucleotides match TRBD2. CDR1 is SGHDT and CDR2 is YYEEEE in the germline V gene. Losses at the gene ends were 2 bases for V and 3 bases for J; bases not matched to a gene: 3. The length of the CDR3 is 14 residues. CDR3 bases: TGTGCCAGCAGCTTAATTAGCGGGGGCTACGAGCAGTACTTC. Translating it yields CASSLISGGYEQYF.

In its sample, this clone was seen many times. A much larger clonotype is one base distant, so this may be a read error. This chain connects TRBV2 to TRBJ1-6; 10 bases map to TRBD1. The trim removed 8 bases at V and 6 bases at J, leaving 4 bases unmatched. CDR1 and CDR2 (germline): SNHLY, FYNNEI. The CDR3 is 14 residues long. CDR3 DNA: TGTGCCAGCGCCTGGACAGGGGGTAATTCACCCCTCCACTTT. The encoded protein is CASAWTGGNSPLHF.

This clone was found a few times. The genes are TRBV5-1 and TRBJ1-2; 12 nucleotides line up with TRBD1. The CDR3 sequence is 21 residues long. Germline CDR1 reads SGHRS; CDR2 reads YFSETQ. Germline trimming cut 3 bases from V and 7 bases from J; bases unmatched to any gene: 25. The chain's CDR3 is CASSWRDRGRIAPPNPAGYTF. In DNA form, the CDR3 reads TGCGCCAGCAGCTGGCGGGACAGGGGGCGCATCGCCCCCCCCAATCCGGCTGGCTACACCTTC.

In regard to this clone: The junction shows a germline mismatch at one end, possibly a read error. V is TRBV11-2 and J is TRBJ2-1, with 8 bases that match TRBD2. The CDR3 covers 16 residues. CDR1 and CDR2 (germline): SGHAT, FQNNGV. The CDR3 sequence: CASSPGVAGFGNVQVF. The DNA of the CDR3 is TGTGCCAGCAGCCCTGGAGTAGCGGGATTTGGGAATGTGCAGGTCTTC.

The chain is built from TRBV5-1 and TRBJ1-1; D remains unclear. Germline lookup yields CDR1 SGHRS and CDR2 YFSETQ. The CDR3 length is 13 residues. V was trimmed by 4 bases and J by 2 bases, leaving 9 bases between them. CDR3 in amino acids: CASSQSFNTEAFF. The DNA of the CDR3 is TGCGCCAGCAGCCAAAGTTTCAACACTGAAGCTTTCTTT.

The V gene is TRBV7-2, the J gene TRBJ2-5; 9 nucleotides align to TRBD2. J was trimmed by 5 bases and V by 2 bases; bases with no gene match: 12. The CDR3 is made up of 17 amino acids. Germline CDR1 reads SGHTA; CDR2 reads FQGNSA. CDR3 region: CASSLQAREGGLETQYF. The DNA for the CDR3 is TGTGCCAGCAGCTTACAGGCGCGGGAGGGCGGGCTGGAGACCCAGTACTTC.

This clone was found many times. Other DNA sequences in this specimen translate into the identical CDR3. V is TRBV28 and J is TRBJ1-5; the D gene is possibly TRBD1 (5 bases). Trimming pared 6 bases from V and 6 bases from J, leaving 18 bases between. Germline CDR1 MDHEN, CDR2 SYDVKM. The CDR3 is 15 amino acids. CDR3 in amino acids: CASSPVWGVGQPQHF. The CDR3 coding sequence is TGTGCCAGCAGCCCCGTTTGGGGGGTCGGTCAGCCCCAGCATTTT.

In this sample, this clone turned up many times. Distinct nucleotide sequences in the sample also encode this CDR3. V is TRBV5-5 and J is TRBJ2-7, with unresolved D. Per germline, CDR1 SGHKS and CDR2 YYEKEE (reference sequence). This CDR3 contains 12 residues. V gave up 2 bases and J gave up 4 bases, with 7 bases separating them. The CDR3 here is CASSFGPYEQYF. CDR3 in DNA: TGTGCCAGCAGCTTCGGGCCATACGAGCAGTACTTC.

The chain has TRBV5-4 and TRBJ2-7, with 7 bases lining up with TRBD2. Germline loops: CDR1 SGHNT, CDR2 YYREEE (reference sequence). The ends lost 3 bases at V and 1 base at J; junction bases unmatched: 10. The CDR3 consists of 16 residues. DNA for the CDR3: TGTGCCAGCAGCTCGAGTAGCGGGCGGTTGTCCTACGAGCAGTACTTC. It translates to CASSSSSGRLSYEQYF.

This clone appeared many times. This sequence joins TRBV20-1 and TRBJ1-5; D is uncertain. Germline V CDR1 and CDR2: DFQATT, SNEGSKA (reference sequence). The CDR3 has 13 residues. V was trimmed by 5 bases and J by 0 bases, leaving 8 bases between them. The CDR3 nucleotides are TGCAGTGCTGCTGACAATAGCAATCAGCCCCAGCATTTT. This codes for CSAADNSNQPQHF.

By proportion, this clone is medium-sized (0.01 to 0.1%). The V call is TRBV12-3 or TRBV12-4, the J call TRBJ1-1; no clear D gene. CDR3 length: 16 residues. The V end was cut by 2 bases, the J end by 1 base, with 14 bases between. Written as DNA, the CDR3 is TGTGCCAGCAGTTTAAGGGCACCTATCTCGAACACTGAAGCTTTCTTT. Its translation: CASSLRAPISNTEAFF.

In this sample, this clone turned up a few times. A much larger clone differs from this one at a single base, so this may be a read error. The CDR3 sequence is CSVGGYYGYTF. The CDR3 DNA is TGCAGCGTTGGGGGGTACTATGGCTACACCTTC. The J gene is TRBJ1-2, the V gene TRBV29-1; tentative D call: TRBD1 (5 bases). The CDR3 totals 11 residues. V lost 4 bases to trimming and J lost 3 bases, with 6 bases between them. CDR1 is SQVTM, CDR2 ANQGSEA, per germline.

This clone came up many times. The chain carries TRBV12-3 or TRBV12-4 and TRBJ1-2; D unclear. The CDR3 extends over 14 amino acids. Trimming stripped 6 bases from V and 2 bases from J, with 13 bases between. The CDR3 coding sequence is TGTGCCAGCAGCCCGGGGTTCCTCAACTATGGCTACACCTTC. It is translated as CASSPGFLNYGYTF.